The T cell receptor beta chain described here comes from a study of vaccination and CD4 T cells after COVID-19. Study context: Cells were stimulated with overlapping spike peptide pools from SARS-CoV-2, HCoV-NL63, HCoV-OC43 and HCoV-229E. Control cultures used a CEFX viral epitope pool, an HIV-1 Nef peptide pool, or no peptide.

This clonotype was picked up a small number of times. Its antigen is unidentified. The treatment: roughly nine-day PBMC culture with coronavirus spike peptide pools or control peptides (ViraFEST assay). ViraFEST stimulated the growth of antigen-specific T cells using peptide pools and subsequently profiled their TCRs by sequencing. US Alpha, Beta and Delta variants postdated the positive PCR dates, which ran from March to December 2020. Trimming stripped 0 bases from V and 2 bases from J, with 5 bases between. The CDR3 length is 14 residues. Per the germline V gene, CDR1 is SEHNR and CDR2 is FQNEAQ (reference sequence). The study sequenced cultured CD4+ T cell DNA using the Oncomine TCR Beta short-read assay. MiXCR, applied by TCRdb to the PCR reads, yields one record per CDR3 protein. The sample records about 11,000 distinct CDR3 sequences, 58% being singletons.

The rearrangement uses TRBV7-9 and TRBJ1-3; D call uncertain. The specimen was CD4+ T cells from blood, cultured in vitro. The receptor was derived from a human donor who had recovered from COVID-19. The CDR3 DNA reads TGTGCCAGCAGCTTAGCCGGGGCTGGAAACACCATATATTTT. It is translated as CASSLAGAGNTIYF.